This record looks at one TCR beta chain sequence and its context. This sample was taken from a study of OX40 agonist ivuxolimab in advanced cancers. The germline CDR1 and CDR2 sequences are MGHDK and SYGVNS. Trimming cost V 8 bases and J 7 bases, with 17 bases left between them. The CDR3 sequence is 14 residues long. Sequencing used immunoSEQ multiplex PCR; TCRdb keeps in-frame clones, though not all of them. The table shows tens of thousands of clones, with around 84% occurring only once. This specimen was CD4+ or CD8+ T cells sorted from blood, taken in a trial of the OX40 agonist ivuxolimab. The sequence derives from an adult with an advanced solid tumor such as melanoma, head and neck, liver or kidney cancer. The rearrangement joins TRBV25-1 to TRBJ1-4; weak D call: TRBD1 (6 bases). The CDR3 sequence: CASRHGGAGEKLFF. The CDR3 nucleotides are TGTGCCAGCCGCCACGGGGGCGCGGGTGAAAAACTGTTTTTT.